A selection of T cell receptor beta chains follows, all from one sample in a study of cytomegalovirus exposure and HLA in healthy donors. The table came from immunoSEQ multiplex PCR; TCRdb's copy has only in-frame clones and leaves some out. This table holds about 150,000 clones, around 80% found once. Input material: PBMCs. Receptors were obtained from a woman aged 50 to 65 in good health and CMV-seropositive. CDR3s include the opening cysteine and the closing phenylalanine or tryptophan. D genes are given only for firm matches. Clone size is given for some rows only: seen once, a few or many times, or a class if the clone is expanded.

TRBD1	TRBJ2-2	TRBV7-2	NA	TGTGCCAGCAGCTCCCACAGGGGGCGCAGAACCGGGGAGCTGTTTTTT	CASSSHRGRRTGELFF
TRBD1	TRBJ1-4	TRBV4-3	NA	TGCGCCAGCGGACCGAGGGGACAGGGCGGAGAAAACGAAAAACTGTTTTTT	CASGPRGQGGENEKLFF
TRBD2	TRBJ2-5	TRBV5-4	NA	TGTGCCAGCAGCTCGGGGGGACTAGCCGCTCTGGAGACCCAGTACTTC	CASSSGGLAALETQYF
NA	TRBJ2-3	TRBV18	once	TGTGCCAGCTCGGCAGCAGATACGCAGTATTTT	CASSAADTQYF
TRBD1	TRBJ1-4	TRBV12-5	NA	TGTGCTAGGGGCCCCAAAACAGGGGGTAAAGGGGAAAAACTGTTTTTT	CARGPKTGGKGEKLFF
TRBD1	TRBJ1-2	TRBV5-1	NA	TGCGCCAGCAGCGCGGTTGACAGGGGAGCTAACTATGGCTACACCTTC	CASSAVDRGANYGYTF
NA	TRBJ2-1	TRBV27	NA	TGTGCCAGCAGTTTAGAAGCGTACGACGATGAGCAGTTCTTC	CASSLEAYDDEQFF
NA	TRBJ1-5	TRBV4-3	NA	TGCGCCAGCAGCCAAGCATGGCGGAATCAGCCCCAGCATTTT	CASSQAWRNQPQHF
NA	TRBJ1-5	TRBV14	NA	TGTGCCAGCAGCCGAACAGGGACTCAGCCCCAGCATTTT	CASSRTGTQPQHF
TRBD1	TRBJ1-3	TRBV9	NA	TGTGCCAGCAGCGCACAGGGGTTCATCTCTGGAAACACCATATATTTT	CASSAQGFISGNTIYF
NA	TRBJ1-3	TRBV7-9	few	TGTGCCAGCAGTTCATCAGGGGTGGGCTCTGGAAACACCATATATTTT	CASSSSGVGSGNTIYF
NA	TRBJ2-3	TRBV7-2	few	TGTGCCAGCAGACTCAGCACAGATACGCAGTATTTT	CASRLSTDTQYF
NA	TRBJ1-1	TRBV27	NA	TGTGCCAGCAGTCGCCTTTTGGATGGTGGAGGGGAAGCTTTCTTT	CASSRLLDGGGEAFF
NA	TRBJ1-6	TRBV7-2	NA	TGTGCCAGCAGCTTCGGCGACCGGCGGGCCCACTTT	CASSFGDRRAHF
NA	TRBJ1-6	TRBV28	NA	TGTGCCAGCACCGGAGCCGGGCCCGCAGGGGCGGCCCTCCACTTT	CASTGAGPAGAALHF
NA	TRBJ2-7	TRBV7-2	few	TGTGCCAGCAGCTTAGACCAGCTAGCCGAGCAGTACTTC	CASSLDQLAEQYF
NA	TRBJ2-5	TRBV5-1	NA	TGCGCCAGCAGCTGGGAAACCGGACTGAACAAAGAGACCCAGTACTTC	CASSWETGLNKETQYF
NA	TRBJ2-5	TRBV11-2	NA	TGTGCCAGCAGCTCCGGAGGGCAAGAGACCCAGTACTTC	CASSSGGQETQYF
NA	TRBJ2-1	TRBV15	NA	TGTGCCACCAGCAGTCCGCAGGGGCGGTACGAGCAGTTCTTC	CATSSPQGRYEQFF
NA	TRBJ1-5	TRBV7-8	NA	TGTGCCAGCAGCAATGGCGGACTTTTTAGGCCCCAGCATTTT	CASSNGGLFRPQHF
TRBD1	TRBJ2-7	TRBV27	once	TGTGCCAGCAGCCGCATTCTGACAGGGGAGGCCGAGCAGTACTTC	CASSRILTGEAEQYF
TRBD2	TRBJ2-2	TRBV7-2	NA	TGTGCCAGCAGCTCAACCCTTATAGCGGGAGGGGAGCTGTTTTTT	CASSSTLIAGGELFF
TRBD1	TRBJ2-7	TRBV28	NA	TGTGCCAGCAGTATTTCCGGGACAGGGCTCTCCTACGAGCAGTACTTC	CASSISGTGLSYEQYF
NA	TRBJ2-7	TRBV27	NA	TGTGCCAGCAGTGCAGCCGGGGGCTACGAGCAGTACTTC	CASSAAGGYEQYF
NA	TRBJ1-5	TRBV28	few	TGTGCCAGCAGACGGGGGGCGGATCAGCCCCAGCATTTT	CASRRGADQPQHF
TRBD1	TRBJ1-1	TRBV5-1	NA	TGCGCCAGCAGCTTGACAGGGGGGAGCACTGAAGCTTTCTTT	CASSLTGGSTEAFF
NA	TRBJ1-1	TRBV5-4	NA	TGTGCCAGCAGCCCGAGGCGGGCTCGGGACACTGAAGCTTTCTTT	CASSPRRARDTEAFF
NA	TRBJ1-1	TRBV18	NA	TGTGCCAGCTCCCGAGTTGAGGCAGGGAGGGGGACTGAAGCTTTCTTT	CASSRVEAGRGTEAFF
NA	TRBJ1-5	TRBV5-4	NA	TGTGCCAGCAGCTTGGATGTCAGTAATCAGCCCCAGCATTTT	CASSLDVSNQPQHF
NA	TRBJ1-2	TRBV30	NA	TGTGCCTGGAGAGCACAGGGCTACTATGGCTACACCTTC	CAWRAQGYYGYTF
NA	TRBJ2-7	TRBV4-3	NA	TGCGCCAGCAGCCAAGATACCACTTTTTCCTACGAGCAGTACTTC	CASSQDTTFSYEQYF
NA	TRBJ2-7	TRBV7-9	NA	TGTGCCAGCAGCTTCTACGGCGAGCAGTACTTC	CASSFYGEQYF
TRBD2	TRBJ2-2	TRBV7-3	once	TGTGCCAGCAGCTTATCGGGGGGGCCTCGTGACGGGGAGCTGTTTTTT	CASSLSGGPRDGELFF
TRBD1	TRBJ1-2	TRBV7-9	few	TGTGCCAGCAGCTTAGAATCCGGGACAGCCTATGGCTACACCTTC	CASSLESGTAYGYTF
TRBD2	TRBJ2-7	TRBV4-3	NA	TGCGCCAGCAGCCAAGATTATAGGGGACTAGCGGGGGCCAGCTCCTACGAGCAGTACTTC	CASSQDYRGLAGASSYEQYF
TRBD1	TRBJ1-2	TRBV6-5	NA	TGTGCCAGCAGTTACTCGTCTCTGGACAGGGGTTATGGCTACACCTTC	CASSYSSLDRGYGYTF
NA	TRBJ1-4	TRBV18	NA	TGTGCCAGCTCACCCCGCCCATTAGCCGGCACTAATGAAAAACTGTTTTTT	CASSPRPLAGTNEKLFF
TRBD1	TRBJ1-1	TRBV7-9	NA	TGTGCCAGCAGCCCCCGGGACAGGGATAATCTAGGGAACACTGAAGCTTTCTTT	CASSPRDRDNLGNTEAFF
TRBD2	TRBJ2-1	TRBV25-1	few	TGTGCCAGCAGCCCCCCGATAGGACTAGCCGATGAGCAGTTCTTC	CASSPPIGLADEQFF
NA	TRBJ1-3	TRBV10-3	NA	TGTGCCATCAGACGAGACAGTAGCTCTGGAAACACCATATATTTT	CAIRRDSSSGNTIYF
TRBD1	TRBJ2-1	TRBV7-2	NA	TGTGCCAGCAGCCCCCGGACAGGGATATCCTACAATGAGCAGTTCTTC	CASSPRTGISYNEQFF
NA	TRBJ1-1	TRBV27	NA	TGTGCCAGCAGATTAGAATGGGGAGGCTGGACTGAAGCTTTCTTT	CASRLEWGGWTEAFF
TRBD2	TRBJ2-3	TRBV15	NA	TGTGCTACCAGCAGAGGACTAGCGGGAGACTACACAGATACGCAGTATTTT	CATSRGLAGDYTDTQYF
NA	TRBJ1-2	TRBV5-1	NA	TGCGCCAGCAGCTTGGTAGTAGCGGGTTTTGGCTACACCTTC	CASSLVVAGFGYTF
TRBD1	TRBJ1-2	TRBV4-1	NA	TGCGCCAGCAGCCAAGGGGTTAGGGGGCTTAATGGCTACACCTTC	CASSQGVRGLNGYTF
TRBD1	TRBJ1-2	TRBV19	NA	TGTGCCAGTAGTCATGCAGGGGGCGCGGGCTATGGCTACACCTTC	CASSHAGGAGYGYTF
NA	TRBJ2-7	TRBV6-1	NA	TGTGCCAGCAGTTTTCTGGGGGGCTCCTACGAGCAGTACTTC	CASSFLGGSYEQYF